A selection of T cell receptor beta chains follows, all from one sample in a study of blood T cell repertoires in COVID-19. Profiling relied on immunoSEQ multiplex PCR, and the TCRdb table lists in-frame clones only, not all of them. This sample has about 74,000 clones, with more than 70% found just once. The sample taken for sequencing was peripheral blood. The receptors originated from a man aged 65 to 85 with active or convalescent COVID-19. Each CDR3 is given with its conserved first and last residue. Fields, in order: CDR3 protein, CDR3 DNA, D gene, clone size, V gene, J gene. D genes are given only for firm matches. Rows give clone size only sometimes, using once, few, many, or a class for an expanded clone.

CDR3: CASSLEPGEQFF
DNA: TGTGCCAGCAGCTTAGAACCGGGGGAGCAGTTCTTC
D: .
size: .
V: TRBV7-9
J: TRBJ2-1

CDR3: CARSLGGLSVYEQFF
DNA: TGTGCCAGAAGCTTGGGAGGGCTCTCCGTCTATGAGCAGTTCTTC
D: .
size: .
V: TRBV5-3
J: TRBJ2-1

CDR3: CASSVFPTSTDTQYF
DNA: TGTGCCAGCAGCGTATTCCCCACTAGCACAGATACGCAGTATTTT
D: .
size: .
V: TRBV9
J: TRBJ2-3

CDR3: CASGSGQRLGYGYTF
DNA: TGCGCCAGCGGATCCGGACAGCGGTTGGGCTATGGCTACACCTTC
D: .
size: .
V: TRBV5-1
J: TRBJ1-2

CDR3: CASSFLAAPGGEQFF
DNA: TGTGCCAGCAGCTTCCTAGCGGCCCCCGGGGGTGAGCAGTTCTTC
D: TRBD2
size: .
V: TRBV7-9
J: TRBJ2-1

CDR3: CASSPRGTLDGNTIYF
DNA: TGTGCCAGCTCACCCAGGGGGACGTTAGATGGAAACACCATATATTTT
D: TRBD1
size: .
V: TRBV18
J: TRBJ1-3

CDR3: CAYGEGKNIQYF
DNA: TGTGCCTACGGAGAGGGCAAAAACATTCAGTACTTC
D: .
size: .
V: TRBV6-6
J: TRBJ2-4

CDR3: CASSDLAGGSLHF
DNA: TGTGCCAGCAGTGATCTAGCGGGGGGGTCTCTACATTTT
D: TRBD2
size: .
V: TRBV2
J: TRBJ2-3

CDR3: CAISEEGESNQPQHF
DNA: TGTGCCATCAGTGAGGAGGGAGAGAGCAATCAGCCCCAGCATTTT
D: .
size: .
V: TRBV10-3
J: TRBJ1-5

CDR3: CSVGNLAGGSYNEQFF
DNA: TGCAGCGTGGGGAACTTAGCGGGAGGCTCCTACAATGAGCAGTTCTTC
D: TRBD2
size: .
V: TRBV29-1
J: TRBJ2-1

CDR3: CASSLDPGGQETQYF
DNA: TGCGCCAGCAGCTTGGATCCAGGGGGCCAAGAGACCCAGTACTTC
D: TRBD1
size: .
V: TRBV5-1
J: TRBJ2-5

CDR3: CAWSTIANTGELFF
DNA: TGTGCCTGGAGTACTATAGCGAACACCGGGGAGCTGTTTTTT
D: .
size: .
V: TRBV30
J: TRBJ2-2

CDR3: CASSRDRFSYEQYF
DNA: TGTGCCAGCAGCCGGGACAGGTTCTCCTACGAGCAGTACTTC
D: TRBD1
size: .
V: TRBV3-1/TRBV3-2
J: TRBJ2-7

CDR3: CASSRLAGARGTDTQYF
DNA: TGTGCCAGCAGTCGGCTAGCGGGAGCAAGGGGCACAGATACGCAGTATTTT
D: TRBD2
size: .
V: TRBV27
J: TRBJ2-3

CDR3: CASSWGEETEAFF
DNA: TGTGCCTCCTCTTGGGGGGAGGAAACTGAAGCTTTCTTT
D: .
size: .
V: TRBV10-3
J: TRBJ1-1

CDR3: CASTFGQGNQPQHF
DNA: TGTGCCAGTACTTTTGGACAGGGCAATCAGCCCCAGCATTTT
D: TRBD1
size: .
V: TRBV19
J: TRBJ1-5

CDR3: CSAPDNEQFF
DNA: TGCAGTGCCCCAGACAATGAGCAGTTCTTC
D: .
size: .
V: TRBV20-1
J: TRBJ2-1

CDR3: CASSSAGVGFAGANVLTF
DNA: TGCGCCAGCAGCTCGGCGGGGGTAGGGTTTGCTGGGGCCAACGTCCTGACTTTC
D: TRBD2
size: .
V: TRBV5-1
J: TRBJ2-6

CDR3: CASSPLQGHNSPLHF
DNA: TGTGCCAGCTCGCCCTTACAGGGCCATAATTCACCCCTCCACTTT
D: .
size: .
V: TRBV18
J: TRBJ1-6

CDR3: CASSLARAKNIQYF
DNA: TGTGCCAGCAGTCTAGCGCGGGCCAAAAACATTCAGTACTTC
D: .
size: .
V: TRBV2
J: TRBJ2-4

CDR3: CASSMALGVGVPSEAFF
DNA: TGTGCCAGTAGTATGGCCCTAGGAGTCGGGGTGCCGAGTGAAGCTTTCTTT
D: .
size: .
V: TRBV19
J: TRBJ1-1

CDR3: CASSLRGRENTGELFF
DNA: TGTGCCAGCAGCTTACGTGGCAGGGAGAACACCGGGGAGCTGTTTTTT
D: .
size: few
V: TRBV7-8
J: TRBJ2-2

CDR3: CASREQGIINQPQHF
DNA: TGTGCCAGTAGGGAACAGGGTATTATCAATCAGCCCCAGCATTTT
D: .
size: .
V: TRBV19
J: TRBJ1-5

CDR3: CASTGGRNYEQYF
DNA: TGTGCCAGCACTGGCGGCCGGAACTACGAGCAGTACTTC
D: .
size: .
V: TRBV2
J: TRBJ2-7

CDR3: CASSTGGEGSPLHF
DNA: TGTGCCAGCTCGACAGGGGGCGAGGGGTCACCCCTCCACTTT
D: TRBD1
size: .
V: TRBV18
J: TRBJ1-6

CDR3: CAISEGTASSGNTIYF
DNA: TGTGCCATCAGTGAAGGGACAGCCTCATCTGGAAACACCATATATTTT
D: TRBD1
size: .
V: TRBV10-3
J: TRBJ1-3

CDR3: CASSPRYPGQETQYF
DNA: TGTGCCAGCAGCCCAAGGTACCCCGGGCAAGAGACCCAGTACTTC
D: .
size: .
V: TRBV3-1/TRBV3-2
J: TRBJ2-5

CDR3: CSARRAYEQYF
DNA: TGCAGTGCTAGACGAGCTTACGAGCAGTACTTC
D: .
size: .
V: TRBV20-1
J: TRBJ2-7

CDR3: CASSLGGGLGLFNEQFF
DNA: TGTGCCAGCAGCTTGGGGGGAGGGTTGGGGCTATTCAATGAGCAGTTCTTC
D: TRBD2
size: .
V: TRBV5-4
J: TRBJ2-1

CDR3: CSATLGETQYF
DNA: TGCAGTGCTACGCTCGGGGAGACCCAGTACTTC
D: .
size: .
V: TRBV20-1
J: TRBJ2-5

CDR3: CASRGGQENTEAFF
DNA: TGTGCCAGCCGAGGGGGACAGGAAAACACTGAAGCTTTCTTT
D: TRBD1
size: .
V: TRBV25-1
J: TRBJ1-1

CDR3: CASSIEATGIHEQYF
DNA: TGTGCCAGTAGTATTGAAGCGACAGGGATCCACGAGCAGTACTTC
D: TRBD1
size: .
V: TRBV19
J: TRBJ2-7

CDR3: CASSSLPVTEAFF
DNA: TGTGCCAGCAGTTCCCTCCCCGTTACTGAAGCTTTCTTT
D: .
size: .
V: TRBV12-3/TRBV12-4
J: TRBJ1-1

CDR3: CASSPNWSNQPQHF
DNA: TGTGCCAGCAGCCCTAACTGGAGCAATCAGCCCCAGCATTTT
D: .
size: .
V: TRBV7-2
J: TRBJ1-5

CDR3: CASGASGTGAEKLFF
DNA: TGTGCCAGCGGGGCCTCCGGGACAGGGGCTGAAAAACTGTTTTTT
D: TRBD1
size: .
V: TRBV2
J: TRBJ1-4

CDR3: CASSVHNQPQHF
DNA: TGTGCCAGCAGCGTCCACAATCAGCCCCAGCATTTT
D: .
size: .
V: TRBV9
J: TRBJ1-5

CDR3: CSVGGGRVNYGYTF
DNA: TGCAGCGTTGGGGGGGGCAGGGTCAACTATGGCTACACCTTC
D: .
size: .
V: TRBV29-1
J: TRBJ1-2

CDR3: CASSIAQVDNSPLHF
DNA: TGTGCCAGTAGTATCGCACAGGTGGACAATTCACCCCTCCACTTT
D: .
size: .
V: TRBV19
J: TRBJ1-6

CDR3: CASSLGDRATGELFF
DNA: TGTGCCAGCAGCTTAGGAGACAGGGCCACCGGGGAGCTGTTTTTT
D: TRBD1
size: .
V: TRBV7-9
J: TRBJ2-2

CDR3: CASSSTGFRQETQYF
DNA: TGCGCCAGCAGCTCCACAGGGTTTCGACAAGAGACCCAGTACTTC
D: .
size: .
V: TRBV5-1
J: TRBJ2-5

CDR3: CASSPRRRGGEDIQYF
DNA: TGTGCCAGCAGTCCCAGGCGAAGAGGCGGGGAGGACATTCAGTACTTC
D: .
size: .
V: TRBV2
J: TRBJ2-4

CDR3: CASSPQTGSGANVLTF
DNA: TGTGCCAGCAGCCCGCAAACGGGTTCTGGGGCCAACGTCCTGACTTTC
D: .
size: .
V: TRBV5-4
J: TRBJ2-6

CDR3: CASSQVRMAGAFF
DNA: TGTGCCAGCAGCCAAGTTAGGATGGCAGGGGCGTTCTTC
D: .
size: .
V: TRBV14
J: TRBJ2-1

CDR3: CASSLPGQEFYEQYF
DNA: TGCGCCAGCAGCTTGCCAGGACAGGAATTTTACGAGCAGTACTTC
D: TRBD1
size: once
V: TRBV5-1
J: TRBJ2-7

CDR3: CATRGGASYNEQFF
DNA: TGCGCCACCAGAGGAGGGGCCTCCTACAATGAGCAGTTCTTC
D: .
size: once
V: TRBV5-1
J: TRBJ2-1